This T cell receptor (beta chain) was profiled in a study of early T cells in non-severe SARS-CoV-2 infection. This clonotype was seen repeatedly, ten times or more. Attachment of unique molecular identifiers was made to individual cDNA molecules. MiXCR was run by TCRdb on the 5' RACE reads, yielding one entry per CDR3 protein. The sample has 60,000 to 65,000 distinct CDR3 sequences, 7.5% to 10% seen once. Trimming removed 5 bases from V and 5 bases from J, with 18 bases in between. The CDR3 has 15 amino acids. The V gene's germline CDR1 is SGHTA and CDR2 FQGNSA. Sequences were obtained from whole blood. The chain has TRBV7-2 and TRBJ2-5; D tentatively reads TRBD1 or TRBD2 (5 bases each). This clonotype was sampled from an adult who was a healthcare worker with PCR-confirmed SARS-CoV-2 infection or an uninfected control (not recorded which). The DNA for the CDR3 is TGTGCCAGCAGCACGAGGGGCCGGGTGGCTGAGACCCAGTACTTC. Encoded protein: CASSTRGRVAETQYF. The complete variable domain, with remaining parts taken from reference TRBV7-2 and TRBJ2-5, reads GAGVSQSPSNKVTEKGKDVELRCDPISGHTALYWYRQSLGQGLEFLIYFQGNSAPDKSGLPSDRFSAERTGGSVSTLTIQRTQQEDSAVYLCASSTRGRVAETQYFGPGTRLLVL.